These 4 T cell receptor beta chains originate from one sample sequenced in a study of blood T cell repertoires in COVID-19. TCRdb's table, derived via immunoSEQ multiplex PCR, lists solely in-frame clones and lacks some. The profile shows about 300,000 clones, 85% to 90% of them singletons. Sequences were obtained from PBMCs or T cells enriched from blood (not recorded which). The receptors were gathered from a young man who had recovered from COVID-19.

The chain has TRBV30 and TRBJ1-5; D gene unclear. The V end lost 3 bases, the J end lost 3 bases, and 6 bases lay between the germline ends. The CDR3 sequence is 12 residues long. Germline V gene data show CDR1 as GTSNPN and CDR2 as SVGIG (reference sequence). In nucleotides, the CDR3 is TGTGCCTGGAGCGGGTACAATCAGCCCCAGCATTTT. Translating gives CAWSGYNQPQHF.

V gene TRBV6-1 combines with J gene TRBJ2-7; TRBD2 might be the D (7 bases). Germline V gives CDR1 MNHNS, CDR2 SASEGT. The V gene lost 3 bases and the J gene lost 3 bases, with 21 bases spanning the gap. The CDR3 covers 17 residues. The CDR3 region is CASSERVGGGLIYEQYF. CDR3 coding DNA: TGTGCCAGCAGTGAGAGGGTAGGGGGAGGGCTAATCTACGAGCAGTACTTC.

The chain has TRBV11-2 and TRBJ2-7, with TRBD2 identical over 11 bases. CDR3 size: 17 residues. V was clipped by 3 bases and J by 6 bases; unmatched bases: 13. Per germline, CDR1 SGHAT and CDR2 FQNNGV. CDR3: CASSFVVAGGPGAEQYF. For the CDR3, the DNA is TGTGCCAGCAGCTTTGTTGTAGCGGGAGGGCCGGGCGCCGAGCAGTACTTC.

This chain joins TRBV28 and TRBJ2-3; 10 bases match TRBD1. The CDR3 runs to 16 residues. Looked up from germline, CDR1 is MDHEN and CDR2 is SYDVKM. Unmatched junction bases numbered 8, after V lost 3 bases and J lost 5 bases. The CDR3 coding sequence is TGTGCCAGCAGTTTCTTTGGGACAGGGGCGGAAGATACGCAGTATTTT. Protein: CASSFFGTGAEDTQYF.